This entry lists 29 T cell receptor beta chains sequenced from one sample in a study of T cells in women clearing cervical HPV infection. Clones were read by immunoSEQ multiplex PCR, and TCRdb kept only the in-frame ones, dropping some. This specimen shows 19,000 or so clones; the ten leading clones hold about 15%. Material: blood buffy coat. The receptor source for this set is a woman between 18 and 70 years old with a cervical HPV16 infection that either progressed to CIN3+ or cleared (not recorded which).

This clone is labeled medium-sized based on frequency. CDR3 DNA (partial): TGTGCCTGGAGTCTAGCCAAAAACATT. This sequence encodes CAWSLAKNI. The complete CDR3 protein is CAWSLAKNIQYF. This chain uses TRBV30 with TRBJ2-4, with no clear D. The read falls 3 residues short of the CDR3 end, and the missing part is taken from the germline J gene. This CDR3 contains 12 residues. V shed 2 bases and J shed 0 bases, with 2 bases lying between them. Germline V gene data show CDR1 as GTSNPN and CDR2 as SVGIG (reference sequence).

As regards this clone: The observed sequence ends 3 residues before the CDR3 terminus, with the missing tail filled in from the germline J gene. The V and J genes are TRBV6-2 or TRBV6-3 and TRBJ1-3; the D is unclear. Trimming stripped 2 bases from V and 0 bases from J, with 11 bases between. Germline V CDR1 and CDR2: MNHEY, SVGEGT. This CDR3 has 16 amino acids. CDR3 DNA, as far as it was read: TGTGCCAGCAGTTACCGGTCAGCGAGCTCTGGAAACACC. Translated: CASSYRSASSGNT. In full, the CDR3 reads CASSYRSASSGNTIYF.

Turning to this clone: The CDR3 is cut off 3 residues early in the read; its end comes from the germline J gene. The chain couples TRBV20-1 to TRBJ2-7; D perhaps matches TRBD1 (5 bases). V was trimmed by 3 bases and J by 0 bases, leaving 12 bases between them. Germline values: CDR1 DFQATT, CDR2 SNEGSKA (reference sequence). The CDR3 has 14 amino acids. The CDR3 spells CSASRLTGSYEQYF. CDR3 bases read: TGCAGTGCTAGTAGACTCACAGGCTCCTACGAG.

As to this clone: From the germline J gene comes the end of the CDR3, since the read stops 3 residues before it. V usage is TRBV5-5 and J usage is TRBJ1-3; D uncertain. Per germline, CDR1 SGHKS and CDR2 YYEKEE (reference sequence). The CDR3 contains 15 residues. V was cut by 4 bases and J by 0 bases, with 11 bases left in between. The CDR3 protein is CASSPLHDSGNTIYF. CDR3 DNA, as far as it was read: TGTGCCAGCAGCCCTTTACACGACTCTGGAAACACC.

Of note for this clone: The read halts 3 residues ahead of the CDR3 end, with the missing end drawn from the germline J gene. The rearrangement uses TRBV2 and TRBJ2-7, with 7 bases aligning to TRBD1. The CDR3 runs 15 residues. Trimming removed 4 bases from V and 2 bases from J; junction bases left unmatched: 8. CDR1 is SNHLY and CDR2 is FYNNEI in the germline V gene. This CDR3 is CASSVEQGKTYEQYF. The sequenced CDR3 bases are TGTGCCAGCAGTGTAGAACAGGGGAAGACCTACGAG.

For this clone: The sequenced fragment ends 3 residues before the CDR3 boundary, so the rest is inferred from the germline J gene. This chain connects TRBV20-1 to TRBJ1-1; D perhaps matches TRBD1 (5 bases). CDR1 is DFQATT, CDR2 SNEGSKA, per germline (reference sequence). The V gene lost 0 bases and the J gene lost 6 bases, with 11 bases spanning the gap. The CDR3 covers 13 residues. The covered CDR3 bases are TGCAGTGCTAGAGATAGGGGTTATTCTGAA. Translating it yields CSARDRGYSE. The whole CDR3 sequence reads CSARDRGYSEAFF.

CDR3 DNA, as far as it was read: TGTGCCTGGAGATTACAGGGGGCTCCCCTCGAG. This gives the protein CAWRLQGAPLE. The full CDR3 protein is CAWRLQGAPLEQYF. The chain has TRBV30 and TRBJ2-7; 9 bases map to TRBD1. The CDR3 end is not reached by the read, which stops 3 residues before it; the germline J gene fills it in. Germline V lookup: CDR1 GTSNPN, CDR2 SVGIG (reference sequence). There are 14 residues in the CDR3. V lost 3 bases and J lost 6; bases outside the gene matches: 9.

As to this clone: One end of the junction fails to match germline, which may point to a read error. The read gets to within 3 residues of the CDR3 end, and the germline J gene fills in the rest. The chain couples TRBV4-2 to TRBJ1-2; the match to TRBD1 covers 8 bases. The germline V gene has CDR1 LGHNA and CDR2 YNFKEQ. This CDR3 contains 15 residues. The CDR3 DNA, read in part, is TGCGCCAGCAGCCTTACGAAGGACAGGGCGGATGGC. Amino acids: CASSLTKDRADG. The entire CDR3 sequence reads CASSLTKDRADGYTF.

The CDR3 bases that were read are TGTGCCAGCAGCTTGGGACAGAACTATGGC. Translation: CASSLGQNYG. The full-length CDR3 reads as CASSLGQNYGYTF. The rearrangement joins TRBV7-3 to TRBJ1-2, with 7 bases that match TRBD1. The DNA ends 3 residues before the CDR3 does, and the rest of the CDR3 is filled in from the germline J gene. CDR3 length: 13 amino acids. From germline, CDR1 is SGHTA and CDR2 FQGTGA. V shed 3 bases, J shed 2 bases, and the junction held 0 bases outside the gene matches.

As to this clone: The read ends 3 residues before the CDR3 terminus; that terminus is restored from the germline J gene. The chain carries TRBV30 and TRBJ1-1; D is possibly TRBD1 (6 bases). CDR1 is GTSNPN and CDR2 is SVGIG in the germline V gene (reference sequence). V lost 4 bases, J lost 4 bases, and 13 bases lay in between. The CDR3 loop spans 13 amino acids. The part of the CDR3 DNA that was read is TGTGCCTGGAAACAGGGAGGAGCCACTGAA. Translation: CAWKQGGATE. In full, the CDR3 is CAWKQGGATEAFF.

The CDR3 here is CASSPDRSNVLTF. The CDR3 DNA, read in part, is TGCGCCAGCAGTCCAGACAGGTCCAACGTC. This chain connects TRBV23-1 to TRBJ2-6; D may be TRBD1 (6 bases). The read comes to an end 3 residues before the CDR3 does, leaving the germline J gene to fill in the end. TRBV23-1 is filed as an ORF, its function uncertain. The CDR3 is 13 amino acids. The V end was cut by 4 bases, the J end by 8 bases, with 9 bases between.

As for this clone: The CDR3 extends 3 residues past the end of the read, so its final part is completed from the germline J gene. The V gene is TRBV7-8, the J gene TRBJ2-3; no clear D. This CDR3 has 15 amino acids. Trimming pared 1 base from V and 4 bases from J, leaving 12 bases between. Germline V lookup: CDR1 SGHVS, CDR2 FQNEAQ. CDR3 bases read: TGTGCCAGCAGCTTAGAGTATCTATCGGCAGATACG. The encoded protein is CASSLEYLSADT. The CDR3 in full is CASSLEYLSADTQYF.

In regard to this clone: The read halts 3 residues ahead of the CDR3 end, with the missing end drawn from the germline J gene. The gene calls are TRBV10-3 and TRBJ1-5; no definite D call. This CDR3 has 14 amino acids. Germline loops: CDR1 ENHRY, CDR2 SYGVKD. Trimming left V 3 bases short and J 1 base short, with 7 bases between. Partial CDR3 DNA: TGTGCCATCAGTGAACAAGGGAGCAATCAGCCC. It specifies CAISEQGSNQP. The complete CDR3 protein is CAISEQGSNQPQHF.

Concerning this clone itself: Coverage ceases 3 residues before the CDR3 finishes, and the germline J gene fills in the end. The genes are TRBV11-3 and TRBJ2-7; weak D call: TRBD1 (6 bases). The ends were cut back, 2 bases at V and 6 bases at J, with 14 bases in the middle. The CDR3 length is 14 residues. Germline assignment: CDR1 SGHNT and CDR2 YENEEA. Partial CDR3 DNA: TGTGCCAGCAGCTTAAATAGGGGGTCGAGCGAG. The encoded protein is CASSLNRGSSE. The full-length CDR3 reads as CASSLNRGSSEQYF.

Concerning this clone: Read sequence stops 3 residues before the CDR3 end, and the germline J gene provides the missing end. This chain joins TRBV7-9 and TRBJ1-2; 7 bases are a match to TRBD1. There are 15 residues in the CDR3. Germline V CDR1 and CDR2: SEHNR, FQNEAQ (reference sequence). The DNA read from the CDR3 is TGTGCCAGCAGCCTCCGGGGACAGAGAGACAATGAC. Protein: CASSLRGQRDND. The CDR3 reads in full as CASSLRGQRDNDYTF. The entire variable domain, with the rest obtained from reference TRBV7-9 and TRBJ1-2, is as follows: DTGVSQNPRHKITKRGQNVTFRCDPISEHNRLYWYRQTLGQGPEFLTYFQNEAQLEKSRLLSDRFSAERPKGSFSTLEIQRTEQGDSAMYLCASSLRGQRDNDYTFGSGTRLTVV.

On this clone itself: The CDR3 extends 3 residues past the end of the read, so its final part is completed from the germline J gene. This chain links TRBV2 with TRBJ1-2; the D gene is possibly TRBD1 (6 bases). This CDR3 is built from 13 residues. Germline loops: CDR1 SNHLY, CDR2 FYNNEI. CDR3 DNA (partial): TGTGCCAGCAGCACAGGGATCTCCTACGAC. Translated, it gives CASSTGISYD. The full CDR3 protein is CASSTGISYDYTF.

CDR3 amino acids: CASSSWGASSTDTQYF. The CDR3 bases that were read are TGTGCCAGCAGCTCCTGGGGCGCTTCTAGCACAGATACG. The V call is TRBV5-4, the J call TRBJ2-3, with D maybe TRBD1 (5 bases). The read stops 3 residues short of the end of the CDR3; the missing end is completed from the germline J gene. The CDR3 has 16 residues. Trimming left V 3 bases short and J 0 bases short, with 14 bases between. Germline lookup yields CDR1 SGHNT and CDR2 YYREEE (reference sequence).

A note on this clone: The read terminates 3 residues ahead of where the CDR3 ends, so the germline J gene completes it. The V and J genes are TRBV29-1 and TRBJ2-5, with D perhaps matching TRBD1 (5 bases). CDR3 length: 15 amino acids. Per germline, CDR1 SQVTM and CDR2 ANQGSEA. V was clipped by 3 bases and J by 0 bases, with 14 bases between them. The DNA read from the CDR3 is TGCAGCGTTGAGGGTAGGGGTTTATACCAAGAGACC. Protein: CSVEGRGLYQET. The full CDR3 is CSVEGRGLYQETQYF.

A word on this clone: The sequenced fragment ends 3 residues before the CDR3 boundary, so the rest is inferred from the germline J gene. The chain is built from TRBV30 and TRBJ1-6; 7 bases are shared with TRBD1. CDR3 size: 15 residues. Trimming cost V 8 bases and J 4 bases; bases outside gene matches: 11. CDR1 GTSNPN and CDR2 SVGIG come from the germline V gene (reference sequence). CDR3 DNA (partial): TGTGCCGGAGTCTCTCCGGGACAGTATAATTCACCC. It specifies CAGVSPGQYNSP. The CDR3 as a whole reads CAGVSPGQYNSPLHF.

As for this clone: Read sequence stops 3 residues before the CDR3 end, and the germline J gene provides the missing end. This chain joins TRBV4-1 and TRBJ1-2; 11 bases agree with TRBD1. From germline, CDR1 is MGHRA and CDR2 YSYEKL. The CDR3 loop spans 16 amino acids. CDR3 loop: CASSQDSPDRGPVYTF. The sequenced part of the CDR3 DNA is TGCGCCAGCAGCCAAGATAGCCCGGACAGGGGGCCCGTC.

Note on this clone: Sequencing ends 3 residues short of the CDR3 end; the germline J gene provides the rest. This chain joins TRBV2 and TRBJ1-1; 7 nucleotides match TRBD1. V shed 8 bases, J shed 0 bases, and the junction held 3 bases outside the gene matches. The germline V gene has CDR1 SNHLY and CDR2 FYNNEI. CDR3 size: 13 residues. The covered CDR3 bases are TGTGCCAGCGAGGGGGCCATGAACACTGAA. Its protein is CASEGAMNTE. The complete CDR3 protein is CASEGAMNTEAFF.

Worth noting for this clone: The read finishes 3 residues shy of the CDR3 end, and the germline J gene is used to complete it. The rearrangement links TRBV19 to TRBJ1-2; 7 bases fit TRBD1. In germline, CDR1 is LNHDA, CDR2 SQIVND (reference sequence). J was trimmed by 2 bases and V by 5 bases; bases with no gene match: 8. The CDR3 loop spans 15 amino acids. CDR3 bases read: TGTGCCAGTAGTCCGCGGGACAGTCCGAACTATGGC. It codes for CASSPRDSPNYG. The full CDR3 sequence reads CASSPRDSPNYGYTF.

Remarks on this clone: The sequence runs out 3 residues before the end of the CDR3; the remainder is reconstructed from the germline J gene. V usage is TRBV20-1 and J usage is TRBJ1-1, with D hard to call. Trimming left V 0 bases short and J 6 bases short, with 14 bases between. The CDR3 extends over 14 amino acids. Germline CDR1 is DFQATT and CDR2 is SNEGSKA (reference sequence). The CDR3 loop reads CSARDERVRAEAFF. Partial CDR3 DNA: TGCAGTGCTAGAGATGAACGCGTGAGGGCTGAA.

The covered CDR3 bases are TGCAGTGCTAGAGTCGGAGCGGCTCAAGAGACC. It codes for CSARVGAAQET. The complete CDR3 reads CSARVGAAQETQYF. This chain connects TRBV20-1 to TRBJ2-5, with D maybe TRBD2 (5 bases). The CDR3 end is not reached by the read, which stops 3 residues before it; the germline J gene fills it in. V was shortened by 1 base and J by 2 bases, with 11 bases between the two germline ends. Germline CDR1 and CDR2: DFQATT and SNEGSKA (reference sequence). The CDR3 totals 14 residues.

Notes on this clone: The read is 3 residues too short to cover the CDR3 end, so that end is filled in from the germline J gene. The chain uses TRBV2 and TRBJ2-1; 12 bases agree with TRBD2. Germline V gives CDR1 SNHLY, CDR2 FYNNEI. The ends lost 6 bases at V and 7 bases at J; junction bases unmatched: 10. This CDR3 is built from 16 residues. This CDR3 reads CASRMTLAGGRNEQFF. The CDR3 bases that were read are TGTGCCAGCAGGATGACACTAGCGGGGGGTCGAAATGAG. Full variable domain (outside the CDR3, taken from reference TRBV2 and TRBJ2-1): EPEVTQTPSHQVTQMGQEVILRCVPISNHLYFYWYRQILGQKVEFLVSFYNNEISEKSEIFDDQFSVERPDGSNFTLKIRSTKLEDSAMYFCASRMTLAGGRNEQFFGPGTRLTVL.

About this clone: Read data end 3 residues before the CDR3 end; the end is taken from the germline J gene. The J gene is TRBJ1-5, the V gene TRBV2, with a weak D call TRBD1 (6 bases). The CDR3 is 15 amino acids. Germline CDR1 and CDR2: SNHLY and FYNNEI. The V and J ends lost 2 bases and 3 bases respectively, with 11 bases between them. The part of the CDR3 DNA that was read is TGTGCCAGCAGTGAATCTAGGACAGACAATCAGCCC. Amino acid sequence: CASSESRTDNQP. The CDR3 in its entirety is CASSESRTDNQPQHF.

As for this clone: The read comes to an end 3 residues before the CDR3 does, leaving the germline J gene to fill in the end. The gene calls are TRBV6-1 and TRBJ1-5, with D possibly matching TRBD1 (5 bases). Germline V gene lookup returns CDR1 MNHNS and CDR2 SASEGT. V was pared by 4 bases and J by 7 bases, with 8 bases between. This CDR3 has 12 residues. The sequenced part of the CDR3 DNA is TGTGCCAGCAGTGGGGAGGGGCAGCCC. It encodes CASSGEGQP. The whole CDR3 protein reads CASSGEGQPQHF.

Regarding this clone: The read stops 3 residues short of the end of the CDR3; the missing end is completed from the germline J gene. V gene TRBV18 combines with J gene TRBJ2-7, with a weak D call TRBD2 (6 bases). Deletions cut 2 bases from V and 2 bases from J, with 13 bases between. CDR3 length: 15 residues. CDR1 and CDR2 (germline): KGHSH, LQKENI. The CDR3 region is CASSPESAGPYEQYF. CDR3 DNA, as far as it was read: TGTGCCAGCTCACCAGAAAGTGCGGGGCCCTACGAG.

The CDR3 sequence: CASSFDRYRVKLFF. CDR3 DNA (partial): TGCGCCAGCAGCTTCGACAGGTACCGAGTAAAA. The rearrangement joins TRBV5-1 to TRBJ1-4, with a tentative D call TRBD1 (6 bases). Read data end 3 residues before the CDR3 end; the end is taken from the germline J gene. The CDR3 totals 14 residues. Germline CDR1 and CDR2: SGHRS and YFSETQ. V shed 2 bases and J shed 10 bases, with 15 bases lying between them.